These 8 T cell receptor beta chains came from one sample sequenced in a study of blood T cell repertoires in COVID-19. Clones were sequenced by immunoSEQ multiplex PCR, and TCRdb holds only the in-frame ones, with some missing. The data contain fewer than 75,000 clones, approximately 89% of them seen just once; the ten biggest clones take up approximately 8.9%. The sample taken for sequencing was peripheral blood. Receptors were obtained from a man older than 75 with acute or convalescent COVID-19.

This chain connects TRBV7-2 to TRBJ1-1; the D gene is possibly TRBD1 (5 bases). In germline, CDR1 is SGHTA, CDR2 FQGNSA. This CDR3 comprises 14 residues. The ends were cut back, 2 bases at V and 10 bases at J, with 17 bases in the middle. CDR3 amino acids: CASSLSWTQRRAFF. CDR3 DNA sequence: TGTGCCAGCAGCTTAAGTTGGACACAACGAAGAGCTTTCTTT.

The chain carries TRBV2 and TRBJ1-5; a possible D gene is TRBD1 (6 bases). Germline CDR1 SNHLY, CDR2 FYNNEI. The CDR3 length is 14 residues. V shed 10 bases and J shed 0 bases, with 13 bases lying between them. The CDR3 nucleotides read TGTGCCACCAACGGACAGTATAGCAATCAGCCCCAGCATTTT. This codes for CATNGQYSNQPQHF.

V and J are TRBV7-8 and TRBJ2-3, with a possible D match to TRBD1 (6 bases). Trimming cost V 5 bases and J 2 bases, with 11 bases left between them. This CDR3 is 14 amino acids long. Germline values: CDR1 SGHVS, CDR2 FQNEAQ. In DNA form, the CDR3 reads TGTGCCAGCAGCGTGGACAGCTTCACAGATACGCAGTATTTT. Its protein is CASSVDSFTDTQYF.

The chain is built from TRBV7-3 and TRBJ2-3, with 8 positions matching TRBD2. The V segment lost 4 bases and the J segment 6 bases; nucleotides outside the gene matches: 6. CDR3 length equals 14 residues. Germline assignment: CDR1 SGHTA and CDR2 FQGTGA. Here the CDR3 reads CASSSGTSADTQYF. As DNA, the CDR3 is TGTGCCAGCAGCTCAGGGACTAGTGCCGATACGCAGTATTTT. Together with reference TRBV7-3 and TRBJ2-3, the CDR3 gives the full variable domain: GAGVSQTPSNKVTEKGKYVELRCDPISGHTALYWYRQSLGQGPEFLIYFQGTGAADDSGLPNDRFFAVRPEGSVSTLKIQRTERGDSAVYLCASSSGTSADTQYFGPGTRLTVL.

This clone was seen just once. This sequence joins TRBV2 and TRBJ1-4, with no clear D. The germline V gene has CDR1 SNHLY and CDR2 FYNNEI. The V gene lost 8 bases and the J gene lost 2 bases, with 6 bases spanning the gap. This CDR3 comprises 12 residues. This CDR3 is CASSITNEKLFF. CDR3 bases: TGTGCCAGCTCCATTACTAATGAAAAACTGTTTTTT.

This chain connects TRBV10-2 to TRBJ2-3, with 7 bases aligning to TRBD1. Trimming at V came to 3 bases and at J to 4 bases, leaving 10 bases not matched to a gene. The germline CDR1 and CDR2 sequences are WSHSY and SAAADI. The CDR3 is made up of 16 amino acids. The CDR3 DNA reads as TGCGCCAGCAGTGACAGGGACAGAAGAGTTGCAGATACGCAGTATTTT. Encoded protein: CASSDRDRRVADTQYF.

V usage is TRBV5-8 and J usage is TRBJ2-3; TRBD2 aligns across 9 bases. Looked up from germline, CDR1 is SGHTS and CDR2 is YDEGEE. The CDR3 is 15 amino acids. Trimming took 4 bases from V and 4 from J; bases not matched to a gene: 7. CDR3 amino acids: CASSQMRGGPDTQYF. The DNA for the CDR3 is TGTGCCAGCAGCCAAATGCGGGGGGGTCCAGATACGCAGTATTTT. The whole variable domain, filled in from reference TRBV5-8 and TRBJ2-3, reads EAGVTQSPTHLIKTRGQQATLRCSPISGHTSVYWYQQALGLGLQFLLWYDEGEERNRGNFPPRFSGRQFPNYSSELNVNALELEDSALYLCASSQMRGGPDTQYFGPGTRLTVL.

V gene TRBV3-1 (or the pseudogene TRBV3-2) combines with J gene TRBJ1-1, with unresolved D. This CDR3 spans 13 amino acids. CDR1 LGHDT and CDR2 YNNKEL come from the germline V gene (reference sequence). V was trimmed by 3 bases and J by 4 bases, leaving 9 bases between them. CDR3 protein: CASSHQVSTEAFF. The CDR3 DNA sequence: TGTGCCAGCAGCCATCAAGTGAGCACTGAAGCTTTCTTT.